A single T cell receptor beta chain is shown here with its context. These data originate in a study of blood T cell repertoires in COVID-19. Study-wide context: Samples taken during acute and convalescent COVID-19 were collected in the United States, Italy and Spain. PBMCs, B-cell-depleted T cells, or T cells provided the cDNA or gDNA that made up the material.

CDR3 length: 13 residues. The germline CDR1 and CDR2 sequences are KGHSH and LQKENI. V was trimmed by 4 bases and J by 6 bases, leaving 12 bases between them. Authors' processing steps: Quantification of nucleated cells was approximated via reference gene primer amplification. Sequencing was performed with immunoSEQ multiplex PCR; in TCRdb, only in-frame clones are kept and a portion is missing. V, J and clone size derive from that table, while D and trimming were established from the DNA sequence. This table has more than 200,000 clones, less than 85% appearing once. This chain uses TRBV18 with TRBJ1-1, with D possibly being TRBD1 (6 bases). The sequencing input was peripheral blood. The source of this sequence is a woman over 75 with active or convalescent COVID-19. The CDR3 DNA follows: TGTGCCAGCTCACGGGCGGACAGCCCTGAAGCTTTCTTT. Encoded protein: CASSRADSPEAFF.